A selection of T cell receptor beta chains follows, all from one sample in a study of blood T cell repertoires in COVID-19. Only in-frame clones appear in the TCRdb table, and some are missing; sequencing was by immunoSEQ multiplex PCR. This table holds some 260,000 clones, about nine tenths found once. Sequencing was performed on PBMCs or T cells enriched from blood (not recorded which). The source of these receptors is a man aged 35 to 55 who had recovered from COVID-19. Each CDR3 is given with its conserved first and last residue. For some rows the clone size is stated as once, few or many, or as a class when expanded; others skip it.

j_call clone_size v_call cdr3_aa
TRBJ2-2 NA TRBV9 CASTSAGNTGELFF
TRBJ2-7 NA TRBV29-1 CSVQGDRGLHEQYF
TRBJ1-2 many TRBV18 CASSGTGESYTF
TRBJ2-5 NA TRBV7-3 CASSPGLASETQYF
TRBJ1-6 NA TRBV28 CASSSGTGGLALHF
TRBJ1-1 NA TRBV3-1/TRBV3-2 CASSRSGVNTEAFF
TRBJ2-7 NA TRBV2 CASSGQAYEQYF
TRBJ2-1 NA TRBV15 CATSSSGTGSFF
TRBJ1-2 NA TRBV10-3 CAISEDRGYGYTF
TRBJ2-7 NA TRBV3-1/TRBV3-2 CASSQDYTGSYEQYF
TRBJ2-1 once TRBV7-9 CASSLAWSGGDYNEQFF
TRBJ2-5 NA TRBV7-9 CASSFLGQGARETQYF
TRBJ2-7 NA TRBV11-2 CASSRDGTGGSYEQYF
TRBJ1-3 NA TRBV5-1 CASSLEPFSGNTIYF
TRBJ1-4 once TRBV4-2 CASSQDYGQGISEEKLFF
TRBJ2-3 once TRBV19 CASSRLAGTDTQYF
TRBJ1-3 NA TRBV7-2 CASSLVADKIGNTIYF
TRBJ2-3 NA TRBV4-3 CASSQAWTSGGAIDTQYF
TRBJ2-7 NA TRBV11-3 CASSLGTSETYEQYF
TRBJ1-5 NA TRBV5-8 CASSLDPGQGTNQPQHF
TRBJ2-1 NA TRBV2 CAWSGGVYNEQFF
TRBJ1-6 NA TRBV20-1 CSASDRLMSNSPLHF
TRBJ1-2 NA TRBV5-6 CASSLVGTGNYGYTF
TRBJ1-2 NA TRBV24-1 CATSGRGLYGYTF
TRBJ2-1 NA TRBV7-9 CASSISTAFSSSYNEQFF
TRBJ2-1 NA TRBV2 CASSELGRTYNEQFF
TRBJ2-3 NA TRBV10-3 CAINPADKDTDTQYF
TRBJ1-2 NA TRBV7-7 CASSQRLGDTYTF
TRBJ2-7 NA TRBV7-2 CASSLGTGYYEQYF
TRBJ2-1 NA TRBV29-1 CSVVTGGYNEQFF
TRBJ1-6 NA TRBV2 CASSGITTGGSPLHF
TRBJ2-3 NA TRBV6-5 CAAGQGRGTDTQYF
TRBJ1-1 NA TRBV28 CASRKPIDTEAFF
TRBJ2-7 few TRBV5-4 CASSHPSGVYEQYF
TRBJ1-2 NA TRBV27 CASSLLGQGIPGGYTF
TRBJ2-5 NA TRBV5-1 CASSLGGSLETQYF
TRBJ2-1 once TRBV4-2 CASRTFPAGEAHNEQFF
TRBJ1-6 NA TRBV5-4 CASSPGQGNNSPLHF
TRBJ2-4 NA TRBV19 CASSIVGGQKNIQYF
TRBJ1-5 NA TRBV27 CASSPTDRGNQPQHF
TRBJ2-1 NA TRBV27 CASGPWGSGDNEQFF
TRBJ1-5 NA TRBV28 CATLAWGRRNQPQHF
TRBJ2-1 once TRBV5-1 CASSQAGAYNEQFF
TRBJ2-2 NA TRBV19 CASSPLLDGGYGELFF
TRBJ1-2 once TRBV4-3 CASSPTSLPGRGHGYTF
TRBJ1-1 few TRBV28 CASRHPEGEAFF
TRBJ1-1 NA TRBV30 CAGNGLLSTEAFF
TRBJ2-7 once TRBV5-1 CASSSTGTALEQYF
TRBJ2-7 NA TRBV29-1 CSFDRGYEQYF
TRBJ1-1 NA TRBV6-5 CASDRGSGTEAFF
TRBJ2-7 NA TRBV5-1 CASSLGGTALYEQYF
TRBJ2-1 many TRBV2 CASSAGLADRHNEQFF
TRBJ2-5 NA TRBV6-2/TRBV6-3 CASSTIHSGGVRETQYF
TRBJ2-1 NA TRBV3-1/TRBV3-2 CASSVSGGAREQFF
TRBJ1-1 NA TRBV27 CASSPQTGFRAFF
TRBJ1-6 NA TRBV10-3 CATHRDSSGPLHF
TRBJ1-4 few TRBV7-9 CASSLTGQVNEKLFF